Included here is one T cell receptor (beta chain) sequence, with context. Its matching antigen is unknown. Data came from immunoSEQ multiplex PCR; TCRdb stores just in-frame clones and leaves some out. Of about 82,000 clones detected, around 90% appear once; the ten largest clones hold 7.3%. Trimming shortened V by 2 bases and J by 1 base, and 9 bases separated the two germline ends. Germline values: CDR1 SEHNR, CDR2 FQNEAQ (reference sequence). This CDR3 has 14 amino acids. The data belong to a study of identifying expanded T cells in peripheral blood. Overall study findings and caveats: Roughly 1.1 clones differed between technical replicates, versus roughly 16 and 20 over time.

The clonotype originates from a person aged 18 to 75 in good health. The gene calls are TRBV7-9 and TRBJ2-7, with D hard to call. Sequencing was done on a sample of blood. The CDR3 DNA reads TGTGCCAGCAGCTTAAGGTCGGATTCCTACGAGCAGTACTTC. Amino acids: CASSLRSDSYEQYF.